The source of this T cell receptor (beta chain) is a study of early T cells in non-severe SARS-CoV-2 infection. Turning to the study itself: Chains were unpaired, as sequencing was done on bulk RNA from unsorted whole blood.

The CDR3 extends over 13 amino acids. Trimming shortened V by 5 bases and J by 4 bases, and 12 bases separated the two germline ends. Per germline, CDR1 DFQATT and CDR2 SNEGSKA (reference sequence). As part of library construction, unique molecular identifiers were attached to individual cDNA molecules. One entry per CDR3 protein, called by TCRdb with MiXCR from the 5' RACE reads. The table shows 25,000 to 35,000 distinct CDR3 sequences, with around 7% occurring only once. Study-level findings and limits: Matching results from VDJdb favored anti-spike CD8 responses, leaving private and CD4 specificities undetected.

A word on this clonotype: Its antigen is unidentified.

The sample was whole blood. This receptor was obtained from an adult who was a healthcare worker with PCR-confirmed SARS-CoV-2 infection or an uninfected control (not recorded which). J is TRBJ2-1 and V is TRBV20-1; D gene uncertain. CDR3 DNA sequence: TGCAGTGCTCCCCTCACCGCATACAATGAGCAGTTCTTC. Amino acid sequence: CSAPLTAYNEQFF.